One sample yielded the 25 T cell receptor beta chains listed below, sequenced in a study of CD8 T cells in Susac syndrome. RNA amounts of 0.5 to 1 ug underwent reverse transcription with random hexamers. TCRdb fed the immunoSEQ multiplex PCR reads into MiXCR, producing one record per CDR3 protein. The sample shows roughly 100,000 distinct CDR3 sequences, roughly 96% of them seen only once. Source material: CD8+ T cells from PBMCs. The receptors were gathered from a human donor with Susac syndrome.

The chain carries TRBV30 and TRBJ1-3; D gene uncertain. Per germline, CDR1 GTSNPN and CDR2 SVGIG (reference sequence). Deletions cut 2 bases from V and 4 bases from J, with 9 bases between. The CDR3 has 13 amino acids. CDR3 region: CAWSYWAGNTIYF. The CDR3 DNA reads TGTGCCTGGAGTTACTGGGCCGGAAACACCATATATTTT.

The CDR3 spells CASSPEGQFYGYTF. The CDR3 DNA reads TGTGCCAGCAGCCCGGAGGGACAGTTCTATGGCTACACCTTC. This chain uses TRBV5-6 with TRBJ1-2, with 7 bases that match TRBD1. This CDR3 has 14 amino acids. The ends lost 4 bases at V and 4 bases at J; junction bases unmatched: 7. Germline V gene data show CDR1 as SGHDT and CDR2 as YYEEEE.

The gene calls are TRBV6-6 and TRBJ2-2; D unclear. Germline V gives CDR1 MNHNY, CDR2 SVGAGI (reference sequence). V was cut by 10 bases and J by 0 bases, with 12 bases left in between. CDR3 length equals 14 residues. As DNA, the CDR3 is TGTGCCACCCCAATGGATCCGAACACCGGGGAGCTGTTTTTT. Amino acid sequence: CATPMDPNTGELFF.

This sequence joins TRBV6-5 and TRBJ2-1; D gene uncertain. The CDR3 is 15 amino acids. Germline CDR1 MNHEY, CDR2 SVGAGI. Trimming stripped 6 bases from V and 5 bases from J, with 17 bases between. The CDR3 is CASSPDPAGDNEQFF. The CDR3, as DNA: TGTGCCAGCAGCCCGGACCCGGCAGGAGACAATGAGCAGTTCTTC.

The genes are TRBV27 and TRBJ2-7; D remains unclear. Trimming left V 3 bases short and J 6 bases short, with 12 bases between. CDR3 length: 13 residues. The V gene's germline CDR1 is MNHEY and CDR2 SMNVEV (reference sequence). The CDR3 protein is CASSLAGPVEQYF. DNA of the CDR3: TGTGCCAGCAGTTTGGCCGGGCCGGTCGAGCAGTACTTC.

This chain uses TRBV20-1 with TRBJ2-5, with 12 positions matching TRBD2. V was pared by 1 base and J by 4 bases, with 1 base of the junction left unmatched. Germline V gene lookup returns CDR1 DFQATT and CDR2 SNEGSKA (reference sequence). This CDR3 region has 14 residues. This CDR3 is CSARVTSGGETQYF. CDR3 nucleotides: TGCAGTGCTAGAGTGACTAGCGGGGGAGAGACCCAGTACTTC.

This clonotype was picked up one time. The chain employs TRBV6-6 and TRBJ1-5, with D uncertain. Trimming pared 6 bases from V and 4 bases from J, leaving 4 bases between. Germline V gene sequence: CDR1 MNHNY, CDR2 SVGAGI (reference sequence). The CDR3 is 11 residues long. The CDR3 nucleotides read TGTGCCAGCAGCCTTAATCAGCCCCAGCATTTT. It specifies CASSLNQPQHF.

The chain combines TRBV6-2 or TRBV6-3 with TRBJ1-1; TRBD1 agrees at 7 bases. The CDR3 is 14 residues long. Germline V lookup: CDR1 MNHEY, CDR2 SVGEGT. V was pared by 7 bases and J by 5 bases, with 10 bases of the junction left unmatched. The CDR3: CASTWAQGVTEAFF. DNA of the CDR3: TGTGCCAGCACCTGGGCCCAGGGGGTTACTGAAGCTTTCTTT.

This chain links TRBV11-3 with TRBJ1-2; TRBD1 is a possible D gene (6 bases). The CDR3 covers 15 residues. Germline values: CDR1 SGHNT, CDR2 YENEEA. V lost 1 base and J lost 2, with 11 bases in between. The CDR3 sequence is CASSLGGGTNYGYTF. The CDR3 DNA sequence: TGTGCCAGCAGCTTAGGAGGGGGTACCAACTATGGCTACACCTTC. Together with reference TRBV11-3 and TRBJ1-2, the CDR3 gives the full variable domain: EAGVVQSPRYKIIEKKQPVAFWCNPISGHNTLYWYLQNLGQGPELLIRYENEEAVDDSQLPKDRFSAERLKGVDSTLKIQPAELGDSAVYLCASSLGGGTNYGYTFGSGTRLTVV.

CDR3: CAWSPTRVLGGRSYGYTF. The CDR3 nucleotides are TGTGCCTGGAGTCCTACTAGGGTTTTGGGGGGTAGGAGCTATGGCTACACCTTC. V usage is TRBV30 and J usage is TRBJ1-2; D possibly corresponds to TRBD1 (5 bases). The CDR3 runs to 18 residues. V was cut by 2 bases and J by 4 bases, with 26 bases left in between. Germline CDR1 reads GTSNPN; CDR2 reads SVGIG (reference sequence).

The chain joins TRBV3-1 to TRBJ1-2, with D perhaps matching TRBD1 (5 bases). V dropped 4 bases and J dropped 7 bases, with 13 bases sitting between them. The CDR3 is 13 residues long. Germline V CDR1 and CDR2: LGHDT, YNNKEL (reference sequence). CDR3 in amino acids: CASSLRVKSGYTF. The CDR3 DNA is TGTGCCAGCAGCCTCAGGGTTAAGAGTGGCTACACCTTC.

The chain recombines TRBV4-3 with TRBJ1-4; D is ambiguous. V was clipped by 5 bases and J by 0 bases, with 10 bases between them. Germline loops: CDR1 LGHNA, CDR2 YSLEER. This CDR3 has 15 residues. In DNA form, the CDR3 reads TGCGCCAGCAGCAAACGGATGGCAACTAATGAAAAACTGTTTTTT. It specifies CASSKRMATNEKLFF.

J is TRBJ2-5 and V is TRBV7-9; 8 nucleotides agree with TRBD1. CDR3 length: 15 amino acids. The V and J ends lost 5 bases and 4 bases, in that order; junction bases with no gene match: 9. Germline loops: CDR1 SEHNR, CDR2 FQNEAQ (reference sequence). The CDR3 is CASSPDRALSETQYF. Written as DNA, the CDR3 is TGTGCCAGCAGCCCGGACAGGGCCCTCTCAGAGACCCAGTACTTC. The variable domain in full, with the rest retrieved from reference TRBV7-9 and TRBJ2-5, is DTGVSQNPRHKITKRGQNVTFRCDPISEHNRLYWYRQTLGQGPEFLTYFQNEAQLEKSRLLSDRFSAERPKGSFSTLEIQRTEQGDSAMYLCASSPDRALSETQYFGPGTRLLVL.

The CDR3 DNA sequence: TGTGCCAGCAGCTCGACAGCAATGAACACTGAAGCTTTCTTT. It encodes CASSSTAMNTEAFF. This chain uses TRBV11-2 with TRBJ1-1, with D perhaps TRBD1 (5 bases). V lost 4 bases to trimming and J lost 0 bases, with 9 bases between them. The germline V gene encodes CDR1 SGHAT and CDR2 FQNNGV. CDR3 length: 14 amino acids.

The chain carries TRBV6-5 and TRBJ1-2; 7 bases line up with TRBD1. This CDR3 comprises 12 residues. The germline gives CDR1 MNHEY, CDR2 SVGAGI. With V trimmed by 7 bases and J by 8 bases, 7 bases remained unmatched. CDR3 nucleotide sequence: TGTGCCAGCACCGCGACAGGGTTAGGCTACACCTTC. Protein product: CASTATGLGYTF.

The rearrangement uses TRBV20-1 and TRBJ2-5, with D unresolved. V dropped 6 bases and J dropped 5 bases, with 13 bases sitting between them. The CDR3 consists of 12 residues. Germline V CDR1 and CDR2: DFQATT, SNEGSKA (reference sequence). CDR3 nucleotide sequence: TGCAGTGCGGCCGGACCCGGTGAGACCCAGTACTTC. It translates to CSAAGPGETQYF.

This chain joins TRBV19 and TRBJ1-6; no reliable D call. The CDR3 loop spans 14 amino acids. The V gene lost 5 bases and the J gene lost 7 bases, with 12 bases spanning the gap. Germline V CDR1 and CDR2: LNHDA, SQIVND (reference sequence). DNA of the CDR3: TGTGCCAGTAGTGAGTCCTTGGGGAATTCACCCCTCCACTTT. It yields the protein CASSESLGNSPLHF.

The chain carries TRBV7-2 and TRBJ2-6; TRBD1 matches 9 bases. V shed 5 bases, J shed 0 bases, and the junction held 2 bases outside the gene matches. This CDR3 spans 16 amino acids. Germline CDR1 reads SGHTA; CDR2 reads FQGNSA. For the CDR3, the DNA is TGTGCCAGCAGCCGGGACAGGGTCTCTGGGGCCAACGTCCTGACTTTC. Encoded protein: CASSRDRVSGANVLTF.

The CDR3 bases are TGTGCCTGGAGCGCAGGGTCGGTGCAGTACTTC. It yields the protein CAWSAGSVQYF. The chain links TRBV30 to TRBJ2-7, with D possibly matching TRBD1 (5 bases). Trimming stripped 3 bases from V and 9 bases from J, with 12 bases between. CDR3 size: 11 residues. The germline V gene encodes CDR1 GTSNPN and CDR2 SVGIG (reference sequence).

The chain employs TRBV7-2 and TRBJ1-1; unclear D gene. Germline values: CDR1 SGHTA, CDR2 FQGNSA. The V end lost 2 bases, the J end lost 4 bases, and 5 bases lay between the germline ends. CDR3 length: 12 residues. The CDR3 loop is CASSLLITEAFF. The CDR3 DNA reads TGTGCCAGCAGCTTATTAATCACTGAAGCTTTCTTT. Using reference TRBV7-2 and TRBJ1-1 for the parts outside the CDR3, the full variable domain is GAGVSQSPSNKVTEKGKDVELRCDPISGHTALYWYRQSLGQGLEFLIYFQGNSAPDKSGLPSDRFSAERTGGSVSTLTIQRTQQEDSAVYLCASSLLITEAFFGQGTRLTVV.

The chain links TRBV18 to TRBJ2-4, with D maybe TRBD2 (6 bases). Trimming removed 3 bases at V and 7 bases at J, with 7 bases between. The CDR3 sequence is 12 residues long. In germline, CDR1 is KGHSH, CDR2 LQKENI. The CDR3 DNA is TGTGCCAGCTCACCTGGGGGGAACATTCAGTACTTC. As protein: CASSPGGNIQYF.

This clonotype was observed once. J is TRBJ2-1 and V is TRBV19; D remains unclear. CDR1 and CDR2 (germline): LNHDA, SQIVND (reference sequence). The germline V and J ends were trimmed by 7 bases and 7 bases, with 11 bases remaining between them. The CDR3 length is 12 residues. The CDR3 loop is CASKVGVNEQFF. The CDR3 bases are TGTGCCAGTAAGGTTGGGGTGAATGAGCAGTTCTTC.

This rearrangement joins TRBV4-3 to TRBJ2-7; 10 nucleotides align to TRBD1. The CDR3 is 15 amino acids. V dropped 3 bases and J dropped 3; count of bases not matched to a gene: 5. Germline loops: CDR1 LGHNA, CDR2 YSLEER. CDR3 sequence reads: CASSHSDRGDYEQYF. The CDR3 nucleotides read TGCGCCAGCAGCCACTCGGACAGGGGGGACTACGAGCAGTACTTC.

This clonotype was found a few times. The V and J genes are TRBV5-6 and TRBJ1-5, with D perhaps TRBD1 (5 bases). Between the trimmed V and J ends, which lost 5 bases and 4 bases, there was a span of 10 bases. The CDR3 runs 13 residues. Germline V gives CDR1 SGHDT, CDR2 YYEEEE. The CDR3 nucleotides are TGTGCCAGCAGTGACGGGGGGAATCAGCCCCAGCATTTT. As protein: CASSDGGNQPQHF.

V usage is TRBV5-1 and J usage is TRBJ1-1; 7 positions agree with TRBD1. Trimming removed 4 bases from V and 4 bases from J; junction bases left unmatched: 13. The CDR3 runs to 16 residues. Germline lookup yields CDR1 SGHRS and CDR2 YFSETQ. The CDR3 loop is CASSPGTRTGSTEAFF. CDR3 coding DNA: TGCGCCAGCAGCCCGGGTACACGGACAGGCTCCACTGAAGCTTTCTTT.